These T cell receptor beta chains were read from a single sample in a study of blood T cell repertoires in COVID-19. Data came from immunoSEQ multiplex PCR; TCRdb stores just in-frame clones and leaves some out. The sample contains over 350,000 clones, 88% of which appear only once. Sequencing was done on a sample of PBMCs or T cells enriched from blood (not recorded which). These receptors came from a woman younger than 30 who had recovered from COVID-19. CDR3s include the opening cysteine and the closing phenylalanine or tryptophan. D genes are given only for firm matches. Rows give clone size only sometimes, using once, few, many, or a class for an expanded clone.

- | TRBJ1-2 | TRBV9 | TRBD1 | CASSGESRGDYGYTF | TGTGCCAGCAGCGGAGAATCCAGGGGGGACTATGGCTACACCTTC
- | TRBJ2-7 | TRBV11-3 | - | CASSFAQGYEQYF | TGTGCCAGCAGCTTCGCACAGGGCTACGAGCAGTACTTC
- | TRBJ2-3 | TRBV11-1 | TRBD2 | CASHPAQRGLGDTQYF | TGTGCCAGCCACCCGGCCCAGCGGGGCCTTGGGGATACGCAGTATTTT
- | TRBJ2-3 | TRBV4-2 | TRBD2 | CASSPKASGGGAPGTQYF | TGTGCCAGCAGCCCTAAAGCTAGCGGGGGAGGGGCCCCAGGTACGCAGTATTTT
- | TRBJ1-1 | TRBV28 | TRBD1 | CASRLLTGGQRGTEAFF | TGTGCCAGCAGGCTACTAACCGGGGGACAGCGAGGCACTGAAGCTTTCTTT
- | TRBJ1-1 | TRBV3-1/TRBV3-2 | - | CASSPTENTEAFF | TGTGCCAGCAGTCCAACAGAGAACACTGAAGCTTTCTTT
few | TRBJ1-5 | TRBV6-4 | - | CASFNSNQPQHF | TGTGCCAGCTTTAATAGCAATCAGCCCCAGCATTTT
- | TRBJ2-7 | TRBV5-1 | - | CASSTLPGGSEQYF | TGCGCCAGCAGCACCCTACCAGGGGGGTCCGAGCAGTACTTC
- | TRBJ2-3 | TRBV4-2 | TRBD2 | CASSQVGGGADTQYF | TGTGCCAGCAGCCAAGTGGGCGGGGGGGCAGATACGCAGTATTTT
- | TRBJ2-1 | TRBV11-2 | TRBD2 | CASSSTLGGSSYNEQFF | TGTGCCAGCAGCTCAACCTTGGGGGGGAGCTCCTACAATGAGCAGTTCTTC
- | TRBJ2-7 | TRBV27 | TRBD1 | CASSPGTGGLEQYF | TGTGCCAGCAGCCCAGGGACAGGGGGACTCGAGCAGTACTTC
- | TRBJ2-5 | TRBV6-5 | TRBD2 | CASSYRGGQETQYF | TGTGCCAGCTCGTACCGGGGGGGCCAAGAGACCCAGTACTTC
- | TRBJ1-3 | TRBV7-2 | - | CASSLDRAMRNTIYF | TGTGCCAGCAGCTTAGACAGGGCAATGAGAAACACCATATATTTT
- | TRBJ1-3 | TRBV6-5 | - | CASSYSAGSSGNTIYF | TGTGCCAGCAGTTACTCAGCGGGGAGCTCTGGAAACACCATATATTTT
- | TRBJ2-6 | TRBV9 | - | CASSERALGANVLTF | TGTGCCAGCAGCGAGAGGGCTTTGGGGGCCAACGTCCTGACTTTC
- | TRBJ2-2 | TRBV19 | TRBD2 | CASKASGGYNTGELFF | TGTGCCAGTAAGGCTAGCGGGGGCTATAACACCGGGGAGCTGTTTTTT
- | TRBJ2-2 | TRBV10-1 | - | CASSEVQGNPGELFF | TGCGCCAGCAGTGAGGTTCAGGGGAATCCCGGGGAGCTGTTTTTT
once | TRBJ1-1 | TRBV3-1/TRBV3-2 | - | CASSQARQGSEAFF | TGTGCCAGCAGCCAAGCTCGCCAGGGGTCTGAAGCTTTCTTT
- | TRBJ2-5 | TRBV18 | TRBD2 | CASSPLAGSQETQYF | TGTGCCAGCTCACCCCTAGCGGGGTCCCAAGAGACCCAGTACTTC
- | TRBJ1-4 | TRBV20-1 | - | CSARVNEKLFF | TGCAGTGCTAGAGTAAATGAAAAACTGTTTTTT